The rows below give T cell receptor beta chains drawn from one sample of a study of cytomegalovirus exposure and HLA in healthy donors. TCRdb's table, derived via immunoSEQ multiplex PCR, lists solely in-frame clones and lacks some. The table includes approximately 100,000 clones, 70% to 75% detected once. Sequenced input: PBMCs. The receptor set was obtained from a female donor in good health and CMV-seronegative. Each CDR3 is given with its conserved first and last residue. The D gene is left open where the match is weak. The size entry is marked missing in some rows and otherwise reads once, few, many or a size class.

length | J | V | size | D | CDR3 | DNA
15 | TRBJ2-1 | TRBV5-4 | - | TRBD2 | CASSLGGGSYNEQFF | TGTGCCAGCAGCTTGGGGGGGGGCTCCTACAATGAGCAGTTCTTC
15 | TRBJ2-5 | TRBV4-1 | - | - | CASSQGSGKAETQYF | TGCGCCAGCAGCCAAGGATCAGGGAAGGCGGAGACCCAGTACTTC
13 | TRBJ1-4 | TRBV2 | - | - | CASSEGHDEKLFF | TGTGCCAGCAGTGAGGGACACGATGAAAAACTGTTTTTT
14 | TRBJ2-7 | TRBV4-1 | - | TRBD1 | CASSLGTGYYEQYF | TGCGCCAGCAGCTTAGGGACAGGTTACTACGAGCAGTACTTC
15 | TRBJ2-1 | TRBV6-6 | - | - | CASSPRDFSYNEQFF | TGTGCCAGCAGCCCCCGGGACTTCTCCTACAATGAGCAGTTCTTC
17 | TRBJ2-1 | TRBV7-8 | few | - | CASSQGVGSGGYNEQFF | TGTGCCAGCAGCCAAGGGGTTGGTAGCGGAGGCTACAATGAGCAGTTCTTC
14 | TRBJ2-4 | TRBV5-4 | - | TRBD1 | CASSNRDSKNIQYF | TGTGCCAGCAGCAACCGGGACAGCAAAAACATTCAGTACTTC
16 | TRBJ1-1 | TRBV18 | - | - | CASSPRAWNLNTEAFF | TGTGCCAGCTCACCCAGGGCCTGGAACTTGAACACTGAAGCTTTCTTT
16 | TRBJ2-1 | TRBV5-4 | - | TRBD2 | CASSLQSGATHNEQFF | TGTGCCAGCAGCTTGCAAAGCGGGGCAACACACAATGAGCAGTTCTTC
14 | TRBJ2-1 | TRBV6-5 | - | TRBD2 | CASSFSGLAGEQFF | TGTGCCAGCAGTTTCTCGGGACTAGCGGGCGAGCAGTTCTTC
12 | TRBJ2-7 | TRBV6-5 | - | - | CASRRGLGEQYF | TGTGCCAGCAGAAGGGGATTAGGGGAGCAGTACTTC
17 | TRBJ2-3 | TRBV4-1 | - | TRBD1 | CASSQDGGDRGRDTQYF | TGCGCCAGCAGCCAAGATGGAGGGGACAGGGGGCGTGATACGCAGTATTTT
12 | TRBJ1-4 | TRBV28 | - | - | CASTTGNEKLFF | TGTGCCAGTACTACAGGGAATGAAAAACTGTTTTTT
15 | TRBJ2-7 | TRBV5-1 | once | - | CASSAGPGLGYEQYF | TGCGCCAGCAGTGCCGGTCCAGGGTTGGGGTACGAGCAGTACTTC
14 | TRBJ1-2 | TRBV9 | few | - | CASSSQAFSYGYTF | TGTGCCAGCTCATCCCAGGCATTTTCCTATGGCTACACCTTC
14 | TRBJ2-7 | TRBV27 | - | TRBD1 | CASSLGTGPFGQYF | TGTGCCAGCAGTTTAGGGACAGGGCCGTTCGGGCAGTACTTC
15 | TRBJ2-2 | TRBV6-4 | - | - | CASSPGSTNTGELFF | TGTGCCAGCAGTCCCGGGAGCACGAACACCGGGGAGCTGTTTTTT
15 | TRBJ2-1 | TRBV19 | few | TRBD2 | CASSIVPSGSNEQFF | TGTGCCAGTAGTATTGTTCCTAGCGGGAGCAATGAGCAGTTCTTC
14 | TRBJ1-2 | TRBV7-3 | - | - | CASSRSGFGYGYTF | TGTGCCAGCAGCCGCTCAGGGTTTGGCTATGGCTACACCTTC
14 | TRBJ2-7 | TRBV6-6 | - | - | CASTLADSSYEQYF | TGTGCCAGCACCCTAGCGGACAGCTCCTACGAGCAGTACTTC
15 | TRBJ1-4 | TRBV14 | - | - | CASSQGDRSNEKLFF | TGTGCCAGCAGCCAAGGCGACAGGAGTAATGAAAAACTGTTTTTT
16 | TRBJ2-7 | TRBV7-2 | - | - | CASSSYKRGWDYEQYF | TGTGCCAGCAGCTCCTATAAACGGGGTTGGGACTACGAGCAGTACTTC
18 | TRBJ2-2 | TRBV11-3 | few | TRBD2 | CASSGGLSGRYSTGELFF | TGTGCCAGCAGCGGCGGTTTAAGCGGGAGGTATTCGACCGGGGAGCTGTTTTTT
13 | TRBJ1-5 | TRBV30 | - | TRBD1 | CASGQGGNQPQHF | TGTGCCTCAGGACAGGGGGGAAATCAGCCCCAGCATTTT
13 | TRBJ2-3 | TRBV27 | - | - | CASRLPGTDTQYF | TGTGCCAGCAGGCTACCTGGTACAGATACGCAGTATTTT